The present T cell receptor (beta chain) was sequenced within a study of cytomegalovirus exposure and HLA in healthy donors. Only one count was recorded for this clone. Its antigen remains unidentified. 60 Vbeta and 13 Jbeta primers were used in PCR. The data were produced by immunoSEQ multiplex PCR, yet TCRdb's version contains in-frame clones alone and is incomplete. The sample yields 130,000 to 150,000 clones, roughly 76% seen once. Study-level results: TCR beta sequences reportedly predicted most subjects' HLA-A and HLA-B alleles accurately. In a later analysis, TCR association rates varied by HLA locus: DRB1 most, HLA-C fewest.

The material sequenced was PBMCs. The sequence was collected from a woman between 40 and 55 years old in good health and CMV-seronegative.

The CDR3 sequence: CASSDNVPGQGSTDTQYF. Written as DNA, the CDR3 is TGTGCCAGCAGCGACAACGTCCCCGGACAGGGGAGCACAGATACGCAGTATTTT. The chain couples TRBV9 to TRBJ2-3; TRBD1 agrees at 9 bases. CDR3 length: 18 residues. Losses at the gene ends were 3 bases for V and 0 bases for J; bases not matched to a gene: 11. The germline V gene has CDR1 SGDLS and CDR2 YYNGEE.